The T cell receptor (beta chain) under discussion was sequenced for a study of PD-L1 blockade in urothelial cancer. The time point is: pretreatment peripheral blood. The cohort comprised individuals with locally advanced or metastatic urothelial carcinoma. Here immunoSEQ multiplex PCR was the method, and the copy in TCRdb shows in-frame clones only, minus some. The top ten hold roughly 3.5% of the sample, which has some 120,000 clones, 84% seen once. This TCR derives from a man aged 50-59 years with urothelial cancer. This sample comprised PBMCs, obtained around atezolizumab (anti-PD-L1) treatment.

The CDR3 DNA reads TGTGCCAGCAAAGGGGACAGGGGGCCCCTCGAGCAGTACTTC. It yields the protein CASKGDRGPLEQYF. This chain connects TRBV6-1 to TRBJ2-7; 12 bases line up with TRBD1. The CDR3 is 14 amino acids. Looked up from germline, CDR1 is MNHNS and CDR2 is SASEGT. The V and J ends lost 7 bases and 6 bases, in that order; junction bases with no gene match: 7.